Following are 14 T cell receptor beta chains from one sample sequenced in a study of blood T cells in healthy people across ages. Combining a sample-barcoded 5' primer with a J-beta primer mix, a second PCR ran for roughly 7 to 11 cycles. TCRdb re-called the 5' RACE reads through MiXCR, storing one row per CDR3 protein. In the table there are 800,000 to 950,000 distinct CDR3 sequences, 25% to 35% of which are singletons. The same sample was also studied in work on T cells of mothers and their children.

Sequenced: blood. The receptor set was obtained from a woman aged 40 to 50 in good health.

In the case of this clonotype: With a far larger clone one base away, a read error is the likely cause. The rearrangement uses TRBV5-5 and TRBJ1-1; no firm D call. The CDR3 loop spans 13 amino acids. Germline CDR1 is SGHKS and CDR2 is YYEKEE (reference sequence). CDR3 sequence reads: CASSLTANTETFF. DNA for the CDR3: TGTGCCAGCAGCTTGACAGCGAACACTGAAACTTTCTTT.

This clonotype was observed many times. V gene TRBV29-1 combines with J gene TRBJ1-1; possible D gene TRBD1, 5 bases. From germline, CDR1 is SQVTM and CDR2 ANQGSEA. The V end lost 5 bases, the J end lost 5 bases, and 9 bases lay between the germline ends. This CDR3 is built from 11 residues. Here the CDR3 reads CSVRGGTEAFF. DNA of the CDR3: TGCAGCGTTCGGGGGGGAACTGAAGCTTTCTTT.

The V call is TRBV29-1, the J call TRBJ1-1; 9 bases agree with TRBD1. Germline-derived CDR1 and CDR2 are SQVTM and ANQGSEA. After removal of 6 bases from V and 10 bases from J, the junction contained 12 bases not matched to a gene. There are 13 residues in the CDR3. The chain's CDR3 is CSVEPGQGIGAFF. In DNA form, the CDR3 reads TGCAGCGTAGAACCGGGACAGGGTATCGGAGCTTTCTTT.

This clonotype was counted only a few times. In nucleotides, the CDR3 is TGCAGTGCTAGAGACTTACAGGGTTCGGAGACCCAGTACTTC. Translated, it gives CSARDLQGSETQYF. V gene TRBV20-1 combines with J gene TRBJ2-5; a weak D match, TRBD1 (6 bases). The CDR3 loop spans 14 amino acids. V lost 0 bases to trimming and J lost 5 bases, with 13 bases between them. Germline assignment: CDR1 DFQATT and CDR2 SNEGSKA (reference sequence).

For this clonotype: Just one base apart from a much larger clone, this may be a read error. The rearrangement links TRBV13 to TRBJ2-7, with 9 bases lining up with TRBD1. V trimming: 5 bases; J trimming: 6 bases; junction bases outside the gene matches: 8. This CDR3 has 14 residues. The germline gives CDR1 PRHDT, CDR2 FYEKMQ (reference sequence). CDR3 amino acids: CASSLRQGGSEQYF. In nucleotides, the CDR3 is TGTGCCAGCAGCCTTCGACAGGGGGGCAGCGAGCAGTACTTC.

This clonotype was picked up many times. CDR3 nucleotide sequence: TGTGCCAGCAGCTTAGCCGGGGGGGCCTGGAATGAGCAGTTCTTC. This sequence encodes CASSLAGGAWNEQFF. This chain uses TRBV7-2 with TRBJ2-1; 8 bases line up with TRBD2. The CDR3 consists of 15 residues. Trimming took 0 bases from V and 7 from J; bases not matched to a gene: 5. Germline CDR1 reads SGHTA; CDR2 reads FQGNSA.

Many counts were recorded for this clonotype. The J gene is TRBJ1-1, the V gene TRBV7-3; D perhaps matches TRBD1 (6 bases). This CDR3 comprises 15 residues. V lost 2 bases to trimming and J lost 0 bases, with 10 bases between them. Germline V gene lookup returns CDR1 SGHTA and CDR2 FQGTGA. In nucleotides, the CDR3 is TGTGCCAGCAGCTTATGGGACATAGTGAACACTGAAGCTTTCTTT. It yields the protein CASSLWDIVNTEAFF.

This clonotype was recorded at least ten times. The V call is TRBV29-1, the J call TRBJ2-7, with D maybe TRBD1 (6 bases). Germline V gene sequence: CDR1 SQVTM, CDR2 ANQGSEA. This CDR3 comprises 13 residues. The V gene lost 3 bases and the J gene lost 2 bases, with 11 bases spanning the gap. CDR3 residues: CSVERTDTYEQYF. The CDR3 region has the DNA TGCAGCGTTGAGAGGACAGACACCTACGAGCAGTACTTC.

The rearrangement uses TRBV9 and TRBJ1-1, with 8 bases that match TRBD1. V shed 6 bases and J 8 bases; nucleotides not matched to a gene: 6. CDR3 length: 12 residues. Looked up from germline, CDR1 is SGDLS and CDR2 is YYNGEE. CDR3 loop: CASKKGQGEAFF. The CDR3 DNA reads as TGTGCCAGCAAGAAAGGACAGGGCGAAGCTTTCTTT.

Only a few counts were recorded for this clonotype. This rearrangement joins TRBV5-1 to TRBJ1-4; D uncertain. The CDR3 spans 15 residues. Germline V CDR1 and CDR2: SGHRS, YFSETQ. V gave up 1 base and J gave up 5 bases, with 12 bases separating them. The CDR3 DNA reads as TGCGCCAGCAGCTTGACCGTCACGGCAAATGAAAAACTGTTTTTT. Amino acid sequence: CASSLTVTANEKLFF.

This clonotype occurred many times. CDR3 sequence: CASTRSYEQYF. For the CDR3, the DNA is TGTGCCAGCACCCGGTCCTACGAGCAGTACTTC. The chain recombines TRBV27 with TRBJ2-7, with no clear D. Germline V gene data show CDR1 as MNHEY and CDR2 as SMNVEV (reference sequence). There are 11 residues in the CDR3. Trimming left V 7 bases short and J 1 base short, with 5 bases between.

This clonotype was seen only a few times. The chain joins TRBV20-1 to TRBJ2-3, with 10 bases fitting TRBD2. This CDR3 contains 15 residues. Per the germline V gene, CDR1 is DFQATT and CDR2 is SNEGSKA (reference sequence). V shed 6 bases, J shed 1 base, and the junction held 7 bases outside the gene matches. The CDR3 protein is CSARLAGSRTDTQYF. The CDR3, as DNA: TGCAGTGCCAGACTAGCGGGCAGCCGCACAGATACGCAGTATTTT.

J is TRBJ1-5 and V is TRBV20-1; D call uncertain. V gave up 0 bases and J gave up 3 bases, with 12 bases separating them. The CDR3 has 15 residues. CDR1 is DFQATT, CDR2 SNEGSKA, per germline (reference sequence). The CDR3 region has the DNA TGCAGTGCTAGAGATACGTCGGTCCCCAATCAGCCCCAGCATTTT. Translating it yields CSARDTSVPNQPQHF.

As for this clonotype: A clone one base away is much larger, so this may be a read error. The V gene is TRBV3-1, the J gene TRBJ2-1; D unresolved. The V gene lost 2 bases and the J gene lost 6 bases, with 2 bases spanning the gap. CDR3 length: 11 residues. In germline, CDR1 is LGHDT, CDR2 YNNKEL (reference sequence). CDR3 in amino acids: CASSQINEQFF. CDR3 sequence (DNA): TGTGCCAGCAGCCAAATCAATGAGCAGTTCTTC.